The table lists the clone carrying this TCR beta chain with a few counts. Its specificity is not known. CDR1 MNHNS and CDR2 SASEGT come from the germline V gene. The CDR3 loop spans 15 amino acids. V was pared by 0 bases and J by 9 bases, with 12 bases between. These data belong to a study of shared clonotypes between healthy human individuals. General study results and limits: Clonotypes that were shared across a handful of donors made up approximately 5% of naive CD4 clonotypes. Estimated richness values were generally larger in naive subsets than in memory subsets.

CD4+ cells yielded CD45RA+ naive and CD45RA-negative memory subsets. Execution of the assay was at deep level. Measured with immunoSEQ multiplex PCR; TCRdb has only the in-frame clones, and not every one. The sample consists of roughly 2.4 million clones, 95% of them appearing once. Sequencing was done on a sample of naive CD4+ T cells sorted from blood. Subset specified: CD45RA+ positively selected. This TCR was recovered from a man between 18 and 29 years old in good health. The chain uses TRBV6-1 and TRBJ1-6, with D possibly TRBD1 on 5 matching bases. The CDR3 DNA reads as TGTGCCAGCAGTGAAGCGGGACGGAAGTTTTCACCCCTCCACTTT. Translating it yields CASSEAGRKFSPLHF.